Listed below are T cell receptor beta chains from one sample, sequenced in a study of T cells expressing NK-cell markers. From its re-call of the 5' RACE reads, TCRdb lists each CDR3 protein once, without DNA. The sample totals a few hundred thousand distinct CDR3 sequences. Sequencing input: blood T cells: a sorted CD56 or NKG2C T cell subset, CD4+ or CD8+ T cells, or bulk PBMC T cells (not recorded which). These receptors originate from a man in his late teens or twenties in good health. Each CDR3 is given with its conserved first and last residue. Fields, in order: V gene, J gene, CDR3 protein.

TRBV6-5	TRBJ2-3	CASSYPGTPDTQYF
TRBV7-2	TRBJ2-7	CASSLGKGREQYF
TRBV5-1	TRBJ1-2	CASSFRQHGYTF
TRBV7-3	TRBJ2-6	CASSRVSHSGANVLTF
TRBV3-1	TRBJ1-2	CASSQGRRQAPLGYTF
TRBV7-6	TRBJ2-1	CASSLVPDSNEQFF
TRBV7-9	TRBJ2-5	CASSFRAAQETQYF
TRBV20-1	TRBJ2-7	CSAPNGDRAIAYEQYF
TRBV2	TRBJ2-7	CASSAGQVSYEQYF
TRBV6-5	TRBJ2-3	CASRSRDTQYF
TRBV6-1	TRBJ2-5	CASTRDRFQETQYF
TRBV24-1	TRBJ2-1	CATSDPAASGPSYNEQFF
TRBV7-9	TRBJ2-1	CASSLGPRNNEQFF
TRBV29-1	TRBJ2-1	CSVLAWQDPYNEQFF
TRBV5-1	TRBJ2-1	CASMKELHNEQFF
TRBV20-1	TRBJ2-2	CSAFQLDPAGELFF
TRBV11-2	TRBJ2-2	CASSLIQGRTGELFF
TRBV9	TRBJ2-1	CASSVGGANLNEQFF
TRBV6-1	TRBJ2-7	CASSEHGRGHYEQYF
TRBV2	TRBJ2-5	CASRRTGRTQYF
TRBV28	TRBJ1-6	CASTPIGSYNSPLHF
TRBV10-2	TRBJ2-7	CASSPTLQGGEQYF
TRBV20-1	TRBJ2-3	CSARDATRNTDTQYF
TRBV11-3	TRBJ2-5	CASSPRSGYIETQYF
TRBV3-1	TRBJ1-2	CASSPGRGQTSYGYTF
TRBV6-5	TRBJ1-1	CASSNPQDTEAFF
TRBV12-3/TRBV12-4	TRBJ2-4	CASSLTWVTFQYF
TRBV5-1	TRBJ2-3	CASSNGHIGDTQYF
TRBV19	TRBJ2-1	CASTELAGPTYNEQFF
TRBV20-1	TRBJ1-5	CSARDGRTVYSNQPQHF
TRBV5-6	TRBJ2-1	CASGLAGGGNEQFF
TRBV4-1	TRBJ1-4	CASSRRVGATNEKLFF
TRBV6-2/TRBV6-3	TRBJ2-6	CASSEPGQAFSGANVLTF
TRBV9	TRBJ2-1	CASSGDERLGEGGPYNEQFF
TRBV27	TRBJ2-1	CASAGDRPYNEQFF
TRBV6-5	TRBJ1-1	CASSYSQNTEAFF
TRBV5-5	TRBJ2-1	CASSLGHSVYNEQFF
TRBV7-6	TRBJ2-5	CASSPRRQETQYF
TRBV12-3/TRBV12-4	TRBJ2-3	CASSRTGQGTDTQYF
TRBV12-3/TRBV12-4	TRBJ2-6	CASSLLSGANVLTF
TRBV19	TRBJ1-5	CASSIVLPGNQPQHF
TRBV7-9	TRBJ2-1	CASSALAGPNEQFF
TRBV18	TRBJ2-1	CASSHRDGDEQFF
TRBV5-1	TRBJ2-3	CASSLSPGSDTQYF
TRBV24-1	TRBJ2-1	CATSGGGTTSGRLDEQFF
TRBV12-3/TRBV12-4	TRBJ2-3	CASSSRVPILTDTQYF
TRBV7-9	TRBJ2-1	CASSFGTGYGNEQFF
TRBV28	TRBJ2-7	CASSTSGGSSYEQYF